This entry describes one TCR beta chain. Its antigen is unidentified. The sample comes from a study of cytomegalovirus exposure and HLA in healthy donors. Whole-study results and caveats: An observed cluster of highly shared sequence variants was recorded as a likely sequencing artifact.

V dropped 6 bases and J dropped 9; count of bases not matched to a gene: 10. This CDR3 region has 14 residues. Germline V CDR1 and CDR2: MNHEY, SVGAGI. Use of 60 Vbeta and 13 Jbeta primers characterized the PCR. The protocol was immunoSEQ multiplex PCR, while the TCRdb copy is restricted to in-frame clones and leaves out a portion. Of some 110,000 clones listed, around 79% are singletons. Material: PBMCs. The clonotype was recovered from a man between 60 and 75 years old in good health and CMV-seronegative. The rearrangement joins TRBV6-5 to TRBJ1-4, with 7 bases aligning to TRBD1. For the CDR3, the DNA is TGTGCCAGCAGCCGCCGGGACAGCGCTAAAAAACTGTTTTTT. Its translation is CASSRRDSAKKLFF.